This TCR beta chain appears in the sequencing data of a study of blood T cell repertoires in COVID-19. Clones were sequenced by immunoSEQ multiplex PCR, and TCRdb holds only the in-frame ones, with some missing. The sample lists around 60,000 clones, more than 60% seen once, with about 17% in the top ten. The CDR3 consists of 13 residues. With 9 bases clipped from V and 2 bases from J, the junction kept 3 bases outside the gene matches. Per germline, CDR1 WSHSY and CDR2 SAAADI. In its sample, this clone was seen a few times. This TCR came from a woman in her fifties or sixties with active or convalescent COVID-19. The sample taken for sequencing was peripheral blood. This chain joins TRBV10-2 and TRBJ2-7; TRBD2 agrees at 11 bases. The CDR3, as DNA: TGCGCCAGTACTAGCGGGGGACCCTACGAGCAGTACTTC. Translated, it gives CASTSGGPYEQYF.